One and the same sample provided the 27 T cell receptor beta chains below, sequenced in a study of OX40 agonist ivuxolimab in advanced cancers. Libraries came from the immunoSEQ multiplex PCR assay. TCRdb provides this immuneACCESS table in a form limited to in-frame rearrangements. Some clones are lacking; in checked studies, under half of them reflect an unresolved V gene, and why the rest are absent is not known. The sample table lists about 86,000 clones, around 90% of them with a count of one. The ten biggest clones cover about 9% of the sample. Specimen: CD4+ or CD8+ T cells sorted from blood, collected in a trial of the OX40 agonist ivuxolimab. The receptors here all came from an adult with an advanced solid tumor such as melanoma, head and neck, liver or kidney cancer.

The V call is TRBV7-9, the J call TRBJ2-7; perhaps TRBD1 as D (5 bases). This CDR3 has 14 residues. Germline loops: CDR1 SEHNR, CDR2 FQNEAQ (reference sequence). Trimming cost V 5 bases and J 2 bases, with 13 bases left between them. CDR3 protein: CASSIQVSPYEQYF. The DNA of the CDR3 is TGTGCCAGCAGCATACAGGTGTCTCCCTACGAGCAGTACTTC.

This sequence joins TRBV5-1 and TRBJ2-7; no clear D. Trimming removed 4 bases from V and 2 bases from J, with 13 bases in between. CDR3 length: 14 residues. Looked up from germline, CDR1 is SGHRS and CDR2 is YFSETQ. The CDR3 DNA sequence: TGCGCCAGCAGCCCCAGTGCCCCCCCCTACGAGCAGTACTTC. Amino acid sequence: CASSPSAPPYEQYF.

The chain joins TRBV5-1 to TRBJ2-7; D is possibly TRBD1 (6 bases). The CDR3 has 15 amino acids. V lost 4 bases and J 5 bases, leaving 19 bases between the germline ends. Per the germline V gene, CDR1 is SGHRS and CDR2 is YFSETQ. The CDR3 sequence is CASSLGATWTNEQYF. The CDR3 nucleotides are TGCGCCAGCAGCCTGGGGGCCACTTGGACCAACGAGCAGTACTTC. Full variable domain (outside the CDR3, taken from reference TRBV5-1 and TRBJ2-7): KAGVTQTPRYLIKTRGQQVTLSCSPISGHRSVSWYQQTPGQGLQFLFEYFSETQRNKGNFPGRFSGRQFSNSRSEMNVSTLELGDSALYLCASSLGATWTNEQYFGPGTRLTVT.

This chain uses TRBV11-3 with TRBJ2-5; 7 nucleotides align to TRBD2. Trimming removed 3 bases from V and 2 bases from J; junction bases left unmatched: 12. The CDR3 totals 17 residues. Germline CDR1 SGHNT, CDR2 YENEEA. The CDR3 DNA reads as TGTGCCAGCAGCTTCTACTCAGGGACTAATCTTCAAGAGACCCAGTACTTC. This gives the protein CASSFYSGTNLQETQYF. Supplemented by reference TRBV11-3 and TRBJ2-5, the full variable domain reads EAGVVQSPRYKIIEKKQPVAFWCNPISGHNTLYWYLQNLGQGPELLIRYENEEAVDDSQLPKDRFSAERLKGVDSTLKIQPAELGDSAVYLCASSFYSGTNLQETQYFGPGTRLLVL.

About this clone itself: Other DNA sequences from this sample encode an identical CDR3 as well. This chain connects TRBV11-2 to TRBJ2-1; 12 nucleotides match TRBD2. The junction had 6 bases not matched to a gene; V was cut back by 2 bases and J by 7 bases. The CDR3 extends over 16 amino acids. CDR1 is SGHAT and CDR2 is FQNNGV in the germline V gene. DNA for the CDR3: TGTGCCAGCAGCTTACGACTAGCGGGAGTTTATAATGAGCAGTTCTTC. This codes for CASSLRLAGVYNEQFF.

This chain links TRBV29-1 with TRBJ2-1, with 7 bases matching TRBD1. The CDR3 has 15 amino acids. Germline V CDR1 and CDR2: SQVTM, ANQGSEA. Trimming removed 4 bases from V and 6 bases from J; junction bases left unmatched: 12. The CDR3 sequence: CSVGPWDRRRNEQFF. CDR3 nucleotide sequence: TGCAGCGTTGGCCCTTGGGACAGAAGACGCAATGAGCAGTTCTTC.

V gene TRBV9 combines with J gene TRBJ2-2; D not certain. V lost 0 bases, J lost 4 bases, and 10 bases lay in between. The CDR3 runs to 15 residues. Germline V gene data show CDR1 as SGDLS and CDR2 as YYNGEE. The CDR3 is CASSVESVGTGELFF. Here the CDR3 DNA reads TGTGCCAGCAGCGTAGAGTCAGTGGGCACCGGGGAGCTGTTTTTT. Supplemented by reference TRBV9 and TRBJ2-2, the full variable domain reads DSGVTQTPKHLITATGQRVTLRCSPRSGDLSVYWYQQSLDQGLQFLIQYYNGEERAKGNILERFSAQQFPDLHSELNLSSLELGDSALYFCASSVESVGTGELFFGEGSRLTVL.

This clone was seen only once. The V gene is TRBV13, the J gene TRBJ1-2; 9 bases line up with TRBD1. J lost 6 bases, V lost 3 bases, and 5 bases had no gene match. Germline CDR1 reads PRHDT; CDR2 reads FYEKMQ (reference sequence). The CDR3 runs to 14 residues. The DNA of the CDR3 is TGTGCCAGCAGCTTTCGGGACAGGGAAAATGGCTACACCTTC. Translated, it gives CASSFRDRENGYTF.

The chain joins TRBV10-1 to TRBJ1-1; weak D call: TRBD1 (5 bases). The germline gives CDR1 WNHNN, CDR2 SYGVQD (reference sequence). V was pared by 3 bases and J by 4 bases, with 9 bases between. The CDR3 totals 13 residues. The CDR3 here is CASSDGGFTEAFF. The CDR3 DNA reads as TGCGCCAGCAGTGATGGGGGATTCACTGAAGCTTTCTTT.

V is TRBV5-5 and J is TRBJ2-7, with TRBD2 matching 9 bases. The CDR3 consists of 14 residues. Germline CDR1 reads SGHKS; CDR2 reads YYEKEE (reference sequence). The J segment lost 4 bases and the V segment lost 4 bases, leaving 6 bases of the junction unmatched. Here the CDR3 reads CASSPGLALYEQYF. The CDR3 nucleotides are TGTGCCAGCAGCCCGGGACTAGCTCTTTACGAGCAGTACTTC.

This chain uses TRBV4-2 with TRBJ2-1; TRBD1 matches at 7 bases. This CDR3 spans 18 amino acids. J gave up 2 bases and V 0 bases, and 10 bases lay outside the gene matches. Germline CDR1 is LGHNA and CDR2 is YNFKEQ. In nucleotides, the CDR3 is TGTGCCAGCAGCCAAGATCATGCTGGGACAGCGCCCTACAATGAGCAGTTCTTC. Its translation is CASSQDHAGTAPYNEQFF.

The chain has TRBV30 and TRBJ2-1; 11 positions match TRBD2. From germline, CDR1 is GTSNPN and CDR2 SVGIG (reference sequence). The CDR3 has 18 residues. The V gene end was trimmed by 1 base and the J gene end by 4 bases; junction bases not matched to a gene: 12. For the CDR3, the DNA is TGTGCCTGGAGTGAAACAATCAGACTAGCGGGAATATACAATGAGCAGTTCTTC. Translating gives CAWSETIRLAGIYNEQFF.

This chain connects TRBV4-1 to TRBJ2-1; D is undetermined. V shed 4 bases and J shed 5 bases, with 12 bases lying between them. Germline V gene lookup returns CDR1 MGHRA and CDR2 YSYEKL. The CDR3 is made up of 14 amino acids. The CDR3 nucleotides read TGCGCCAGCAGCCCCTGGGGAATCAACAATGAGCAGTTCTTC. Its protein product is CASSPWGINNEQFF.

The rearrangement links TRBV27 to TRBJ1-1, with 7 bases fitting TRBD1. The CDR3 runs to 15 residues. From germline, CDR1 is MNHEY and CDR2 SMNVEV (reference sequence). The V segment lost 6 bases and the J segment 5 bases; nucleotides outside the gene matches: 12. The CDR3 loop is CASSSTGEGLTEAFF. The CDR3 DNA sequence: TGTGCCAGCAGCTCCACAGGGGAGGGATTGACTGAAGCTTTCTTT.

This chain connects TRBV28 to TRBJ1-4; unclear D gene. Germline V lookup: CDR1 MDHEN, CDR2 SYDVKM. This CDR3 comprises 14 residues. With 4 bases removed from V and 0 bases from J, the gap between germline ends came to 6 bases. This chain's CDR3 is CASSYPATNEKLFF. The DNA for the CDR3 is TGTGCCAGCAGTTACCCGGCAACTAATGAAAAACTGTTTTTT.

The rearrangement uses TRBV9 and TRBJ2-6, with 7 bases fitting TRBD1. Germline loops: CDR1 SGDLS, CDR2 YYNGEE. After removal of 2 bases from V and 4 bases from J, the junction contained 6 bases not matched to a gene. The CDR3 runs to 16 residues. As DNA, the CDR3 is TGTGCCAGCAGCGTGGGACAGCTTCAAGGGGCCAACGTCCTGACTTTC. Translating it yields CASSVGQLQGANVLTF. Supplemented by reference TRBV9 and TRBJ2-6, the full variable domain reads DSGVTQTPKHLITATGQRVTLRCSPRSGDLSVYWYQQSLDQGLQFLIQYYNGEERAKGNILERFSAQQFPDLHSELNLSSLELGDSALYFCASSVGQLQGANVLTFGAGSRLTVL.

The chain combines TRBV28 with TRBJ2-7; 9 nucleotides line up with TRBD1. Per the germline V gene, CDR1 is MDHEN and CDR2 is SYDVKM. Unmatched junction bases numbered 4, after V lost 8 bases and J lost 5 bases. This CDR3 spans 12 amino acids. In DNA, the CDR3 is TGTGCCAGCTGGGACAGGGTGGACGAGCAGTACTTC. Translation: CASWDRVDEQYF.

This clone was recorded a few times. This chain joins TRBV9 and TRBJ1-2; 10 positions match TRBD1. Germline V CDR1 and CDR2: SGDLS, YYNGEE. Trimming took 0 bases from V and 5 from J; bases not matched to a gene: 10. This CDR3 has 17 residues. The CDR3 protein is CASSVGPLDRGLYGYTF. Written as DNA, the CDR3 is TGTGCCAGCAGCGTAGGCCCCCTCGACAGGGGGCTTTATGGCTACACCTTC.

This clone was found once. The chain employs TRBV27 and TRBJ2-1; 11 bases map to TRBD1. This CDR3 region has 16 residues. The V segment lost 5 bases and the J segment 4 bases; nucleotides outside the gene matches: 7. Germline V CDR1 and CDR2: MNHEY, SMNVEV (reference sequence). The CDR3 DNA reads as TGTGCCAGCAGTGCGGGGACAGGGGGGCCTTACAATGAGCAGTTCTTC. This gives the protein CASSAGTGGPYNEQFF.

This clone was detected once. V gene TRBV30 combines with J gene TRBJ2-7; maybe TRBD2 (6 bases). The CDR3 is made up of 13 amino acids. Trimming left V 5 bases short and J 2 bases short, with 13 bases between. The germline V gene encodes CDR1 GTSNPN and CDR2 SVGIG (reference sequence). In nucleotides, the CDR3 is TGTGCCTGGTCTATCGGGAGTGCCTACGAGCAGTACTTC. Translation: CAWSIGSAYEQYF.

The genes are TRBV28 and TRBJ2-5, with D uncertain. The J call is doubtful: the DNA matches TRBJ2-7 better. Germline V lookup: CDR1 MDHEN, CDR2 SYDVKM. The CDR3 contains 11 residues. CDR3 DNA sequence: TGTGCCAGCAGTTTTGGGAACGAGCAGTACTTC. Residues: CASSFGNEQYF.

V and J are TRBV19 and TRBJ1-1; no firm D call. The CDR3 extends over 16 amino acids. V gave up 6 bases and J gave up 3 bases, with 20 bases separating them. Germline V lookup: CDR1 LNHDA, CDR2 SQIVND (reference sequence). CDR3 DNA: TGTGCCAGTAGCCCGACGATCCCCAAAAGGGACACTGAAGCTTTCTTT. Amino acids: CASSPTIPKRDTEAFF.

This sequence joins TRBV27 and TRBJ1-2, with TRBD1 matching 8 bases. V lost 0 bases and J lost 3; bases outside the gene matches: 12. Germline V gives CDR1 MNHEY, CDR2 SMNVEV (reference sequence). The CDR3 contains 18 residues. This CDR3 is CASSLSRGQGKGDYGYTF. The CDR3 nucleotides read TGTGCCAGCAGTTTATCCCGAGGACAGGGTAAGGGAGACTATGGCTACACCTTC.

The rearrangement uses TRBV27 and TRBJ2-7; D is unclear. V shed 4 bases and J shed 4 bases, with 8 bases lying between them. CDR3 length equals 12 residues. Germline assignment: CDR1 MNHEY and CDR2 SMNVEV (reference sequence). CDR3 residues: CASSSRNYEQYF. DNA for the CDR3: TGTGCCAGCAGTTCTCGGAATTACGAGCAGTACTTC.

V and J are TRBV5-1 and TRBJ2-3, with D uncertain. Per the germline V gene, CDR1 is SGHRS and CDR2 is YFSETQ. V lost 3 bases and J 0 bases, leaving 8 bases between the germline ends. The CDR3 contains 14 residues. The CDR3 region is CASSYLLSTDTQYF. The CDR3, as DNA: TGCGCCAGCAGCTACTTACTGAGCACAGATACGCAGTATTTT.

The chain employs TRBV11-2 and TRBJ2-1, with D perhaps matching TRBD2 (6 bases). Germline CDR1 and CDR2: SGHAT and FQNNGV. Trimming took 4 bases from V and 8 from J, leaving 12 bases between them. CDR3 length: 13 amino acids. CDR3 protein: CASSSKTSYEQFF. For the CDR3, the DNA is TGTGCCAGCAGCTCGAAGACTAGTTATGAGCAGTTCTTC.

This chain links TRBV20-1 with TRBJ1-1, with unresolved D. Deletions cut 3 bases from V and 3 bases from J, with 5 bases between. Germline V lookup: CDR1 DFQATT, CDR2 SNEGSKA (reference sequence). The CDR3 is 11 residues long. CDR3 residues: CSASGDTEAFF. CDR3 DNA: TGCAGTGCTAGCGGGGACACTGAAGCTTTCTTT.